A selection of T cell receptor beta chains follows, all from one sample in a study of Graves' ophthalmopathy and Graves' hyperthyroidism. MiXCR, applied by TCRdb to the multiplex PCR reads, yields one record per CDR3 protein. Of roughly 1.1 million distinct CDR3 sequences listed, approximately 35% are singletons. Source material: peripheral blood or thyroid tissue (not recorded which). Every receptor here comes from an adult man with Graves' hyperthyroidism. CDR3s include the opening cysteine and the closing phenylalanine or tryptophan. The D gene is left open where the match is weak. A clone size is listed for some rows: how often the clone was seen (once, few, many), or a class if it is expanded.

V gene	J gene	D gene	clone size	CDR3 protein	CDR3 DNA
TRBV7-2	TRBJ1-6	TRBD1	many	CASSSRSVGQYNSPLHF	TGTGCCAGCAGCTCCCGTTCCGTGGGACAGTATAATTCACCCCTCCACTTT
TRBV9	TRBJ1-2	NA	few	CASSRGKDKDYGYTF	TGTGCCAGCAGCCGCGGAAAAGATAAAGACTATGGCTACACCTTC
TRBV29-1	TRBJ2-7	TRBD1	NA	CSVGKRLQGTYEQYF	TGCAGCGTTGGAAAACGTCTACAGGGGACCTACGAGCAGTACTTC
TRBV5-1	TRBJ2-7	TRBD1	NA	CASSRDRALGKRDEQYF	TGCGCCAGCAGCCGGGACAGGGCTTTAGGGAAGAGAGACGAGCAGTACTTC
TRBV5-8	TRBJ1-6	TRBD1	NA	CASSLLDRGDSPLHF	TGTGCCAGCAGCTTGTTAGACAGGGGCGATTCACCCCTCCACTTT
TRBV6-6	TRBJ1-6	TRBD1	few	CASSYSNRGMNSPLHF	TGTGCCAGCAGTTACTCGAACAGGGGGATGAATTCACCCCTCCACTTT
TRBV20-1	TRBJ1-6	NA	NA	CSARDLQGSSYNSPLHF	TGCAGTGCTAGGGACCTCCAGGGAAGCTCCTATAATTCACCCCTCCACTTT
TRBV2	TRBJ2-7	NA	NA	CASSVRGVTGEQYF	TGTGCCAGCAGTGTCAGGGGTGTCACCGGCGAGCAGTACTTC
TRBV7-6	TRBJ2-7	NA	NA	CASSPFPTGEQYF	TGTGCCAGCAGCCCGTTCCCCACTGGTGAGCAGTACTTC
TRBV20-1	TRBJ2-5	NA	NA	CSASPQGTQYF	TGCAGTGCTAGCCCACAGGGGACCCAGTACTTC
TRBV12-3/TRBV12-4	TRBJ2-7	NA	few	CASTSRPYEQYF	TGTGCCAGCACTTCAAGGCCCTACGAGCAGTACTTC
TRBV13	TRBJ1-3	NA	few	CASSLGMTYGNTIYF	TGTGCCAGCAGCTTAGGGATGACATACGGAAACACCATATATTTT
TRBV7-2	TRBJ2-5	TRBD1	once	CASRETGVHETQYF	TGTGCCAGCAGAGAGACAGGGGTCCACGAGACCCAGTACTTC
TRBV7-9	TRBJ2-5	NA	many	CASSFSAAVETQYF	TGTGCCAGCAGCTTTTCGGCGGCGGTGGAGACCCAGTACTTC
TRBV10-3	TRBJ1-5	TRBD1	few	CATWDSSGQPQHF	TGTGCCACCTGGGACAGCAGCGGGCAGCCCCAGCATTTT
TRBV4-3	TRBJ1-4	NA	NA	CASSHREGKLFF	TGCGCCAGCAGCCACCGGGAGGGGAAACTGTTTTTT
TRBV7-9	TRBJ1-2	NA	many	CASSLDIHDYGYTF	TGTGCCAGCAGCTTGGACATCCACGACTATGGCTACACCTTC
TRBV19	TRBJ2-5	NA	NA	CASSSQGSQTQYF	TGTGCCAGTAGCTCTCAGGGATCCCAGACCCAGTACTTC
TRBV7-8	TRBJ2-2	TRBD1	few	CASSLAGQGGGELFF	TGTGCCAGCAGCTTAGCGGGACAGGGGGGCGGGGAGCTGTTTTTT
TRBV6-6	TRBJ2-7	NA	few	CASVGSPGHLYEQYF	TGTGCCAGCGTCGGGTCTCCGGGACACCTCTACGAGCAGTACTTC
TRBV6-5	TRBJ2-2	NA	many	CASSTGGTGELFF	TGTGCCAGCAGTACCGGGGGCACCGGGGAGCTGTTTTTT
TRBV10-3	TRBJ1-5	NA	few	CASGTGGYNQPQHF	TGTGCCAGCGGGACGGGAGGTTACAATCAGCCCCAGCATTTT
TRBV12-3/TRBV12-4	TRBJ2-2	NA	few	CASLTGNTGELFF	TGTGCCAGCTTGACAGGGAACACCGGGGAGCTGTTTTTT
TRBV7-3	TRBJ2-2	NA	NA	CASRGLSNTGELLF	TGTGCCAGCCGGGGACTCTCAAACACCGGGGAGCTGCTTTTT
TRBV7-9	TRBJ2-2	TRBD1	few	CASSLLTGTGNTGELFF	TGTGCCAGTAGCTTACTAACCGGGACAGGGAACACCGGGGAGCTGTTTTTT
TRBV15	TRBJ1-4	TRBD1	many	CATSRGTGNEKLFF	TGTGCCACCAGCAGGGGGACAGGGAATGAAAAACTGTTTTTT
TRBV19	TRBJ1-6	TRBD1	many	CASRDRGGSPLHF	TGTGCCAGTAGGGACAGGGGAGGCTCACCCCTCCACTTT